Listed below are T cell receptor beta chains from one sample, sequenced in a study of early T cells in non-severe SARS-CoV-2 infection. One entry per CDR3 protein results from TCRdb running MiXCR on the 5' RACE reads. The data contain fewer than 35,000 distinct CDR3 sequences, 9% of them singletons. Sequenced material: whole blood. The receptors shown here come from an adult who was a healthcare worker with PCR-confirmed SARS-CoV-2 infection or an uninfected control (not recorded which). The CDR3 runs from the conserved cysteine through the conserved F or W. The D gene is left open where the match is weak. The size entry is marked missing in some rows and otherwise reads once, few, many or a size class.

few,NA,TRBJ2-7,TRBV29-1,CSAGTVYEQYF,TGCAGCGCCGGGACTGTCTACGAGCAGTACTTC
many,NA,TRBJ2-5,TRBV11-2,CASSLIRGPLGKTQYF,TGTGCCAGCAGCTTAATCAGGGGACCTTTGGGAAAGACCCAGTACTTC
many,NA,TRBJ2-2,TRBV20-1,CSASSYRELFF,TGCAGTGCCTCTAGCTACCGGGAGCTGTTTTTT
many,NA,TRBJ2-1,TRBV20-1,CSAKWLNEQFF,TGCAGTGCTAAATGGCTCAATGAGCAGTTCTTC
many,TRBD1,TRBJ1-6,TRBV6-5,CASRDRVFSPLHF,TGTGCCAGCAGGGACAGGGTCTTTTCACCCCTCCACTTT
NA,NA,TRBJ2-3,TRBV20-1,CSARLLTDTQYF,TGCAGTGCCAGACTGCTCACAGATACGCAGTATTTT
medium-sized,NA,TRBJ2-7,TRBV10-3,CAISESGEQYF,TGTGCCATCAGTGAGTCGGGCGAGCAGTACTTC
many,NA,TRBJ2-1,TRBV20-1,CSARGAPKYNEQFF,TGCAGTGCTAGGGGGGCCCCTAAGTACAATGAGCAGTTCTTC
many,TRBD1,TRBJ1-2,TRBV5-1,CASSPDGQGLWGYTF,TGCGCCAGCAGCCCCGACGGACAGGGGTTATGGGGCTACACCTTC
NA,NA,TRBJ1-2,TRBV20-1,CSASLQVDGYTF,TGCAGTGCTAGTTTGCAGGTGGATGGCTACACCTTC
many,TRBD1,TRBJ1-5,TRBV7-2,CASSLVGGQGRQPQHF,TGTGCCAGCAGCTTAGTCGGGGGACAGGGTCGGCAGCCCCAGCATTTT
many,NA,TRBJ1-2,TRBV20-1,CSARRDAVPAPYGYTF,TGCAGTGCTAGACGGGACGCTGTCCCTGCCCCCTATGGCTACACCTTC
many,NA,TRBJ2-1,TRBV27,CASSFQYNEQFF,TGTGCCAGCAGTTTTCAGTACAATGAGCAGTTCTTC
many,NA,TRBJ1-4,TRBV6-6,CASSYAGETNEKLFF,TGTGCCAGCAGTTACGCGGGGGAAACTAATGAAAAACTGTTTTTT
few,TRBD1,TRBJ1-3,TRBV11-2,CASSPGTGRVYGNTIYF,TGTGCCAGCAGCCCTGGGACAGGGAGAGTGTATGGAAACACCATATATTTT
many,TRBD2,TRBJ2-1,TRBV10-3,CAISSGGAYNEQFF,TGTGCCATCAGTAGCGGGGGTGCCTACAATGAGCAGTTCTTC
many,NA,TRBJ1-2,TRBV7-2,CASSLGPATDPYTF,TGTGCCAGCAGCTTAGGGCCGGCGACGGATCCCTACACCTTC
few,NA,TRBJ1-2,TRBV19,CASINRGFREGYTF,TGTGCCAGTATTAACCGGGGCTTCAGAGAAGGCTACACCTTC
many,NA,TRBJ2-1,TRBV4-3,CASSQEGRGYNEQFF,TGCGCCAGCAGCCAAGAAGGCAGGGGCTACAATGAGCAGTTCTTC
many,NA,TRBJ2-2,TRBV19,CASSSDTGELFF,TGTGCCAGTAGTTCCGACACCGGGGAGCTGTTTTTT
many,NA,TRBJ1-1,TRBV7-9,CASSQWGGTEAFF,TGTGCCAGCAGTCAATGGGGGGGAACTGAAGCTTTCTTT
many,TRBD1,TRBJ1-6,TRBV30,CAWDRVNSPLHF,TGTGCCTGGGACAGGGTAAATTCACCCCTCCACTTT
few,NA,TRBJ1-5,TRBV15,CATSRDLTVDQPQHF,TGTGCCACCAGCAGAGATCTTACTGTGGATCAGCCCCAGCATTTT
many,NA,TRBJ2-3,TRBV19,CASSATGTRGLKDTQYF,TGTGCCAGTAGTGCCACCGGGACAAGGGGCTTAAAAGATACGCAGTATTTT
many,TRBD1,TRBJ2-4,TRBV7-2,CASSIQGANIQYF,TGTGCCAGCAGCATACAGGGGGCGAACATTCAGTACTTC
many,NA,TRBJ1-5,TRBV5-1,CASSFGGASNQPQHF,TGCGCCAGCAGCTTCGGGGGGGCCAGTAATCAGCCCCAGCATTTT
many,TRBD1,TRBJ1-5,TRBV7-2,CASSSAGTGLTPQHF,TGTGCCAGCAGCTCGGCCGGGACAGGGTTAACGCCCCAGCATTTT
many,TRBD1,TRBJ2-7,TRBV29-1,CSVGQGGSSYEQYF,TGCAGCGTCGGACAGGGGGGATCCTCCTACGAGCAGTACTTC
many,NA,TRBJ2-5,TRBV27,CASSPRRIDPPRQTQYF,TGTGCCAGCAGCCCCCGGCGCATCGATCCCCCCAGGCAGACCCAGTACTTC
many,TRBD1,TRBJ1-5,TRBV20-1,CSARRRGQGSQPQHF,TGCAGTGCTAGACGACGGGGACAGGGATCCCAGCCCCAGCATTTT
NA,TRBD1,TRBJ2-2,TRBV6-5,CASSWRPRTGNHGELFF,TGTGCCAGCAGTTGGAGACCAAGGACAGGGAATCACGGGGAGCTGTTTTTT
NA,NA,TRBJ1-4,TRBV6-5,CASTRGGEKLFF,TGTGCCAGCACCCGGGGGGGGGAAAAACTGTTTTTT
many,TRBD1,TRBJ2-3,TRBV7-9,CASSLRTGYITDTQYF,TGTGCCAGCAGCCTCCGGACAGGTTATATTACAGATACGCAGTATTTT
many,NA,TRBJ2-7,TRBV12-3/TRBV12-4,CASSLGLTSYEQYF,TGTGCCAGCAGTTTAGGGCTGACTTCCTACGAGCAGTACTTC
many,NA,TRBJ1-2,TRBV12-3/TRBV12-4,CASSWSNYGYTF,TGTGCCAGCAGTTGGAGTAACTATGGCTACACCTTC
few,TRBD1,TRBJ2-1,TRBV4-2,CASSHISGRDRKNEQFF,TGTGCCAGCAGCCACATTTCTGGCAGGGACAGGAAGAATGAGCAGTTCTTC
NA,TRBD1,TRBJ2-3,TRBV12-3/TRBV12-4,CASSSRDRRIDTQYF,TGTGCCAGCAGTTCGCGGGACAGGAGAATTGATACGCAGTATTTT
few,NA,TRBJ2-5,TRBV20-1,CSATLEETQYF,TGCAGTGCAACCTTAGAGGAGACCCAGTACTTC
many,TRBD2,TRBJ2-1,TRBV4-1,CASSLAGGYNEQFF,TGCGCCAGCAGCCTAGCGGGGGGTTACAATGAGCAGTTCTTC
many,NA,TRBJ1-4,TRBV9,CASSVGRPPEKLFF,TGTGCCAGCAGCGTAGGCAGGCCCCCTGAAAAACTGTTTTTT
NA,NA,TRBJ1-1,TRBV7-3,CASSLWGGSEAFF,TGTGCCAGCAGCTTATGGGGAGGCTCTGAAGCTTTCTTT
many,NA,TRBJ2-7,TRBV7-9,CASSDSGTNLHEQYF,TGTGCCAGCAGCGACTCCGGGACAAACCTCCACGAGCAGTACTTC
many,TRBD1,TRBJ2-7,TRBV14,CASRRTGKGYEQYF,TGTGCCAGCAGGAGGACAGGCAAAGGGTACGAGCAGTACTTC
many,TRBD1,TRBJ2-7,TRBV29-1,CSVEQAGTAYEQYF,TGCAGCGTTGAACAGGCCGGGACAGCGTACGAGCAGTACTTC
many,NA,TRBJ2-7,TRBV6-1,CASSEVQSYYEQYF,TGTGCCAGCAGTGAGGTGCAGAGTTACTACGAGCAGTACTTC
many,NA,TRBJ2-2,TRBV7-2,CASSLGWGAGELSF,TGTGCCAGCAGCTTAGGGTGGGGAGCCGGGGAGCTGTCTTTT
many,NA,TRBJ1-1,TRBV5-1,CASSQDTNTEAFF,TGCGCCAGCAGCCAGGACACCAACACTGAAGCTTTCTTT
many,TRBD1,TRBJ1-2,TRBV2,CASSEAGGAGYGYTF,TGTGCCAGCAGTGAAGCAGGGGGCGCCGGCTATGGCTACACCTTC
NA,NA,TRBJ2-7,TRBV29-1,CSVEGGQGQNF,TGCAGCGTTGAAGGGGGACAAGGTCAAAACTTC
many,TRBD1,TRBJ1-1,TRBV12-3/TRBV12-4,CASRPSGTAIALRPMNTEAFF,TGTGCCAGCAGGCCCTCCGGGACAGCGATCGCACTCCGTCCAATGAACACTGAAGCTTTCTTT
NA,NA,TRBJ1-1,TRBV29-1,CSVAVSGTEAFF,TGCAGCGTTGCCGTGAGTGGCACTGAAGCTTTCTTT
NA,NA,TRBJ2-3,TRBV29-1,CSAKTRMDTQYF,TGCAGCGCCAAAACCCGAATGGATACGCAGTATTTT
NA,NA,TRBJ2-3,TRBV7-8,CASSLGTERTDTQYF,TGTGCCAGCAGCTTAGGGACAGAAAGGACAGATACGCAGTATTTT
many,NA,TRBJ1-1,TRBV27,CASSSPRIPGRLNTEAFF,TGTGCCAGCAGTTCCCCCCGAATCCCCGGGCGGTTGAACACTGAAGCTTTCTTT
many,TRBD1,TRBJ1-5,TRBV4-3,CASSVRQQPGQDCNQPQHF,TGCGCCAGCAGCGTCAGGCAACAGCCCGGACAGGACTGCAATCAGCCCCAGCATTTT
many,NA,TRBJ1-5,TRBV9,CASSRGASNQPQHF,TGTGCCAGCAGCAGGGGGGCTAGCAATCAGCCCCAGCATTTT
few,NA,TRBJ2-3,TRBV5-1,CASSLKGDTQYF,TGCGCCAGCAGCTTGAAGGGGGATACGCAGTATTTT